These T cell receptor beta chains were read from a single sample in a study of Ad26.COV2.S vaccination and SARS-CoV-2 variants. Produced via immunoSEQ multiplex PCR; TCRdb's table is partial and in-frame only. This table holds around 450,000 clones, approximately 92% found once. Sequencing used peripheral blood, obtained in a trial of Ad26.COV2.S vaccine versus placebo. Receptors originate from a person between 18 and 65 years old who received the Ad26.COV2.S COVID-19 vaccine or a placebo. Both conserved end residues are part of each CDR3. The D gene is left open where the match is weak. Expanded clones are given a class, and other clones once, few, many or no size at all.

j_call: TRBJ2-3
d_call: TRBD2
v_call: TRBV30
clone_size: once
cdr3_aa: CAWVPPRLAGGQRGPDTQYF
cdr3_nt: TGTGCCTGGGTTCCCCCCCGGCTAGCGGGAGGACAGAGAGGGCCAGATACGCAGTATTTT

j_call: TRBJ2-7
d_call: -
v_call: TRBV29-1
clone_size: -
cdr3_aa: CSVTPPNSYEQYF
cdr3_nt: TGCAGCGTGACGCCTCCGAACTCCTACGAGCAGTACTTC

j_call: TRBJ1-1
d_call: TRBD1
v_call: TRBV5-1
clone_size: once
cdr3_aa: CASSWTGRNTEAFF
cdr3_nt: TGCGCCAGCAGCTGGACAGGGAGGAACACTGAAGCTTTCTTT

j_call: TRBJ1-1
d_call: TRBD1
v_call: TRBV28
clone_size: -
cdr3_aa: CASSQRLTGDTEAFF
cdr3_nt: TGTGCCAGCAGCCAAAGATTAACAGGGGACACTGAAGCTTTCTTT

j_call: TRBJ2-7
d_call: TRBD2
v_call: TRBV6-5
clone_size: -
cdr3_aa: CASSPRTRSTYEQYF
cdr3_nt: TGTGCCAGCAGCCCCAGGACTAGATCCACCTACGAGCAGTACTTC

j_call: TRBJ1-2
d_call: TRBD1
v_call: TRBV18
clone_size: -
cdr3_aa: CASSPGTEELWGYTF
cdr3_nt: TGTGCCAGCTCACCAGGGACAGAAGAACTATGGGGCTACACCTTC

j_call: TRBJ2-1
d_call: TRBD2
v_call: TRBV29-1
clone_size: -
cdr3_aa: CSARTSGSYNEQFF
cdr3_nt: TGCAGCGCAAGGACTAGCGGCTCCTACAATGAGCAGTTCTTC

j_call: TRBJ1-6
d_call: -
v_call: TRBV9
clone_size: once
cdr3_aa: CASTVGPLRGAPLHF
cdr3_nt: TGTGCCAGCACAGTTGGACCTCTCAGGGGAGCACCCCTCCACTTT

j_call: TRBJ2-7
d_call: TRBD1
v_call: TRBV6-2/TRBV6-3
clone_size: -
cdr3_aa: CASSGLQGPEGYEQYF
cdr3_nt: TGTGCCAGCAGTGGATTACAGGGGCCGGAAGGCTACGAGCAGTACTTC

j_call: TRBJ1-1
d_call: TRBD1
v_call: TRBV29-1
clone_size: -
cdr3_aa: CSAQTGEGTEAFF
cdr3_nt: TGCAGCGCCCAGACAGGGGAGGGGACTGAAGCTTTCTTT

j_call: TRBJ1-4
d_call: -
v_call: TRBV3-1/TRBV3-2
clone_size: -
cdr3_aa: CASSQWDGANEKLFF
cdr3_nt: TGTGCCAGCAGCCAGTGGGACGGGGCTAATGAAAAACTGTTTTTT

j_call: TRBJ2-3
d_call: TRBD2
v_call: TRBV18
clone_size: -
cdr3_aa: CASSQGLATDTQYF
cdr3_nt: TGTGCCAGCTCTCAAGGACTAGCGACAGATACGCAGTATTTT

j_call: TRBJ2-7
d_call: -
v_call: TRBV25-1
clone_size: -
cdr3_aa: CASSEYVGMGEQYF
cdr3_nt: TGTGCCAGCAGTGAATATGTCGGGATGGGGGAGCAGTACTTC

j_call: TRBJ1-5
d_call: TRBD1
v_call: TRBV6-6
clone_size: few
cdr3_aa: CASRTGDRGDQPQHF
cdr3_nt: TGTGCCAGCAGGACAGGGGACAGGGGTGATCAGCCCCAGCATTTT

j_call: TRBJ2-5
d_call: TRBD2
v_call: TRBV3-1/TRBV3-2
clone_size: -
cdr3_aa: CASSQATSRLLLSETQYF
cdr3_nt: TGTGCCAGCAGCCAGGCGACTAGCAGGCTTCTTTTGAGTGAGACCCAGTACTTC

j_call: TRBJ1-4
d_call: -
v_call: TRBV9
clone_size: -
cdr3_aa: CASSVGGYDEKLFF
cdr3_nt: TGTGCCAGCAGCGTTGGGGGATACGATGAAAAACTGTTTTTT

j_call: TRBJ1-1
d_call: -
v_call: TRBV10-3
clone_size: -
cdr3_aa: CAISVGSKINTEAFF
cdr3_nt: TGTGCCATCAGTGTAGGTAGCAAGATTAACACTGAAGCTTTCTTT

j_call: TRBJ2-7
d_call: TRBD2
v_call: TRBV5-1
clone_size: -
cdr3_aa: CASGTSGVNEQYF
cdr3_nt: TGCGCCAGCGGGACTAGCGGAGTAAACGAGCAGTACTTC

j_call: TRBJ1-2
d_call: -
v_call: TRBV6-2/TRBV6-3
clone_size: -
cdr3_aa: CASSYSSPGTPEGYTF
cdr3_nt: TGTGCCAGCAGTTACTCGAGCCCGGGGACGCCGGAGGGCTACACCTTC

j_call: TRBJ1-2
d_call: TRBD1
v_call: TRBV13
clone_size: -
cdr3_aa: CASSLRGGHGYTF
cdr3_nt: TGTGCCAGCAGCTTACGAGGGGGCCATGGCTACACCTTC

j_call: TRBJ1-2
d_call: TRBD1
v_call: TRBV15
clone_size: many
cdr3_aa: CATSRDQGAGYGYTF
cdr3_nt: TGTGCCACCAGCAGAGATCAGGGGGCGGGCTATGGCTACACCTTC

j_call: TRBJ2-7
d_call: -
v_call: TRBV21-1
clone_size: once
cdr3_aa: CASSNGQEGRGIYEQYF
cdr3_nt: TGTGCCAGCAGCAATGGCCAGGAAGGGCGGGGGATCTACGAGCAGTACTTC

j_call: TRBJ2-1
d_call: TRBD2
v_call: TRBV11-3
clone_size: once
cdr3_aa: CASSQRTSGYNEQFF
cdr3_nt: TGTGCCAGCAGCCAAAGGACTAGCGGATACAATGAGCAGTTCTTC

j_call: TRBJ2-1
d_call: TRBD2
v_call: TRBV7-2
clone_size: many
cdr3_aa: CASSLGLAGNNEQFF
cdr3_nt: TGTGCCAGCAGCTTAGGACTAGCGGGAAACAATGAGCAGTTCTTC

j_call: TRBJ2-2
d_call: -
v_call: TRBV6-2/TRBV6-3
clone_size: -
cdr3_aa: CASSSTRIPGELFF
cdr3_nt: TGTGCCAGCAGCTCTACGCGGATCCCCGGGGAGCTGTTTTTT

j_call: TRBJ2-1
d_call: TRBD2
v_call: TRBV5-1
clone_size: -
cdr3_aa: CASTLAGGQDEQFF
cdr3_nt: TGCGCCAGCACGCTAGCGGGAGGGCAAGATGAGCAGTTCTTC

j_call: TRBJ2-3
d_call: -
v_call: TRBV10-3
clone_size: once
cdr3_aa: CAISDGGISTDTQYF
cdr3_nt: TGTGCCATCAGTGACGGGGGAATAAGCACAGATACGCAGTATTTT

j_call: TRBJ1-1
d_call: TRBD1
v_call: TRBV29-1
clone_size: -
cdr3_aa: CSGGHRGMNTEAFF
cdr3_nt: TGCAGCGGCGGTCACAGGGGGATGAACACTGAAGCTTTCTTT

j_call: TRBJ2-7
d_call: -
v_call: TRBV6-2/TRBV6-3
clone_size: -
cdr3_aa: CASSSWDSNYEQYF
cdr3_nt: TGTGCCAGCAGTTCGTGGGACTCAAACTACGAGCAGTACTTC

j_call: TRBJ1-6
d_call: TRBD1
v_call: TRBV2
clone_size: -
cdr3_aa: CASIPRFQGEKDSPLHF
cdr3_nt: TGTGCCAGCATTCCCCGATTTCAGGGGGAAAAAGATTCACCCCTCCACTTT

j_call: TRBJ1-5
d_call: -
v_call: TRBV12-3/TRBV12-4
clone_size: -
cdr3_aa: CASSLDSQPQHF
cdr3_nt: TGTGCCAGCAGTTTAGATTCTCAGCCCCAGCATTTT

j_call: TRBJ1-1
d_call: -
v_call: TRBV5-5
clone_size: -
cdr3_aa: CASSLALNTEAFF
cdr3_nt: TGTGCCAGCAGCTTGGCTTTGAACACTGAAGCTTTCTTT

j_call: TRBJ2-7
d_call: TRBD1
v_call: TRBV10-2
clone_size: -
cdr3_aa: CATRRQGETYEQYF
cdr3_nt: TGCGCCACCAGAAGACAGGGGGAGACCTACGAGCAGTACTTC

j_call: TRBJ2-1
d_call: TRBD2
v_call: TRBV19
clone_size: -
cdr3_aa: CASSRLAGSDDNEQFF
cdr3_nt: TGTGCCAGTAGTAGACTAGCGGGATCGGATGACAATGAGCAGTTCTTC

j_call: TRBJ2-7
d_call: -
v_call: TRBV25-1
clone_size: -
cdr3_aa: CASAVGGPYEQYF
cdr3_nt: TGTGCCAGTGCGGTGGGGGGCCCCTACGAGCAGTACTTC

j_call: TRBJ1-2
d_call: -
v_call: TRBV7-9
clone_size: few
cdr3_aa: CASHWGGYGYTF
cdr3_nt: TGTGCCAGCCATTGGGGAGGCTATGGCTACACCTTC

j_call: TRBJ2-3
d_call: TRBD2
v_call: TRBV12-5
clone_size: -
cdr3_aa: CASGLGLAGGITDTQYF
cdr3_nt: TGTGCTAGTGGTTTGGGACTAGCGGGAGGGATCACAGATACGCAGTATTTT

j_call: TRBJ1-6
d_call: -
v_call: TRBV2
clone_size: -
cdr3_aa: CASRGQSSNSPLHF
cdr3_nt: TGTGCCAGCAGAGGACAGTCGAGTAATTCACCCCTCCACTTT

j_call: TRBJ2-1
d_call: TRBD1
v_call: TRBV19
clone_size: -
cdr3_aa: CARGTENNEQFF
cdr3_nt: TGTGCCAGGGGGACAGAGAACAATGAGCAGTTCTTC

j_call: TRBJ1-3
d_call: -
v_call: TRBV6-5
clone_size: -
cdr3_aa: CASGLRRGSGNTIYF
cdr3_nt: TGTGCCAGCGGTCTGAGGAGGGGATCTGGAAACACCATATATTTT

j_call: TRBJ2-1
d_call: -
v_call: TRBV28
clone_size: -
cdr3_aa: CASSFSREQFF
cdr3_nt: TGTGCCAGCAGTTTTTCGAGGGAGCAGTTCTTC

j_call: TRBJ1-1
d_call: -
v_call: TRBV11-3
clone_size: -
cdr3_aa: CASSLGGVNTEAFF
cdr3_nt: TGTGCCAGCAGCTTAGGCGGAGTGAACACTGAAGCTTTCTTT

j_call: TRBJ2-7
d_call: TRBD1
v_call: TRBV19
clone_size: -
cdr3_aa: CASSTAGGYEQYF
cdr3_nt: TGTGCCAGTAGTACGGCAGGGGGCTACGAGCAGTACTTC

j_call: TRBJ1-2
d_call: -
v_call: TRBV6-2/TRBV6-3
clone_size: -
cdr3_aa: CASSSRQGLGGYTF
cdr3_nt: TGTGCCAGCAGTTCCAGGCAGGGGCTCGGCGGCTACACCTTC

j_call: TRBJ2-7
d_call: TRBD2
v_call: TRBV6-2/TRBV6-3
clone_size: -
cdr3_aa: CASSYRSGRSSYEQYF
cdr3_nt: TGTGCCAGCAGTTACCGTAGCGGGAGGTCGTCCTACGAGCAGTACTTC

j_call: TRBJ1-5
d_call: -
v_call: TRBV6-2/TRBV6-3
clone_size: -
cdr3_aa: CASSSMGKGINQPQHF
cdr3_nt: TGTGCCAGCAGCTCCATGGGTAAGGGAATCAATCAGCCCCAGCATTTT

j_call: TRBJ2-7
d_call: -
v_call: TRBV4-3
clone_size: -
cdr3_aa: CASSPSREYEQYF
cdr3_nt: TGCGCCAGCAGCCCAAGTCGCGAGTACGAGCAGTACTTC

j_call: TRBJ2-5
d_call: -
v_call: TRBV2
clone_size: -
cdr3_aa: CASSVGETQYF
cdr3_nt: TGTGCCAGCAGTGTGGGAGAGACCCAGTACTTC